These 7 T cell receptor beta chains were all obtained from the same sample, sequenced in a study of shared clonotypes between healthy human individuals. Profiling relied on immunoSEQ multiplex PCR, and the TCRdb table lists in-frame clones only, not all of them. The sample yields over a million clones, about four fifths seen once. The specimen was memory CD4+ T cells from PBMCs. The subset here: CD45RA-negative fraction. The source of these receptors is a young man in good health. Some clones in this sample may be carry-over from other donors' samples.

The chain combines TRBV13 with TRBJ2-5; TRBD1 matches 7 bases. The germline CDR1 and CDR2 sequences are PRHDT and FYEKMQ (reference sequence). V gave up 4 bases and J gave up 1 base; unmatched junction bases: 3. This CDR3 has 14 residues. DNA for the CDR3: TGTGCCAGCAGCTCGGGGACAGTCCAAGAGACCCAGTACTTC. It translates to CASSSGTVQETQYF.

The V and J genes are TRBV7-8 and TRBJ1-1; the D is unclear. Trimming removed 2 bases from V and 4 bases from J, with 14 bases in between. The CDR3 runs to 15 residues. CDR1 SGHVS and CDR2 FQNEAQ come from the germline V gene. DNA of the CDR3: TGTGCCAGCAGCTTATCGGGAGACAAAGCCACTGAAGCTTTCTTT. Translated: CASSLSGDKATEAFF.

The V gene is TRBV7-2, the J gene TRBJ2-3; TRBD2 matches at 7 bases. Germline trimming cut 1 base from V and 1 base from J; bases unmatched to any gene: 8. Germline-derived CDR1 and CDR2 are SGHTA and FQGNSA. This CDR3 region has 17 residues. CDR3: CASSLDPLGRGTDTQYF. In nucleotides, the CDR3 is TGTGCCAGCAGCTTAGACCCGCTGGGGAGGGGCACAGATACGCAGTATTTT.

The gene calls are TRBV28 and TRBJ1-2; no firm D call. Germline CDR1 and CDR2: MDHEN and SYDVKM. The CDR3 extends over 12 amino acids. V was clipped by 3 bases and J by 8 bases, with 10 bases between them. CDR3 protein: CASSFYPRGYTF. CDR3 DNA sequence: TGTGCCAGCAGTTTTTACCCGCGGGGCTACACCTTC.

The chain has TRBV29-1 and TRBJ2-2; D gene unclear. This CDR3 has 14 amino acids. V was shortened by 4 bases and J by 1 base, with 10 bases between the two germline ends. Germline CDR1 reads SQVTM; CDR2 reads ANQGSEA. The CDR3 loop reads CSVGWGMNTGELFF. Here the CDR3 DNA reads TGCAGCGTTGGATGGGGAATGAACACCGGGGAGCTGTTTTTT.

CDR3 protein: CASSPRVRTDTQYF. The DNA for the CDR3 is TGTGCCAGCAGCCCGCGGGTTCGCACAGATACGCAGTATTTT. The chain has TRBV5-8 and TRBJ2-3; a possible D gene is TRBD2 (5 bases). This CDR3 is built from 14 residues. The V end was cut by 4 bases, the J end by 1 base, with 10 bases between. The germline V gene encodes CDR1 SGHTS and CDR2 YDEGEE.

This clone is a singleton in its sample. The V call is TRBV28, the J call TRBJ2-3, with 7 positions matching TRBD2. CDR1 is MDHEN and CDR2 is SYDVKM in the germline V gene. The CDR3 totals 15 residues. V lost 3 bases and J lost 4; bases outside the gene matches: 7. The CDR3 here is CASSFAGVGSDTQYF. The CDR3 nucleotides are TGTGCCAGCAGTTTTGCGGGAGTCGGATCAGATACGCAGTATTTT.